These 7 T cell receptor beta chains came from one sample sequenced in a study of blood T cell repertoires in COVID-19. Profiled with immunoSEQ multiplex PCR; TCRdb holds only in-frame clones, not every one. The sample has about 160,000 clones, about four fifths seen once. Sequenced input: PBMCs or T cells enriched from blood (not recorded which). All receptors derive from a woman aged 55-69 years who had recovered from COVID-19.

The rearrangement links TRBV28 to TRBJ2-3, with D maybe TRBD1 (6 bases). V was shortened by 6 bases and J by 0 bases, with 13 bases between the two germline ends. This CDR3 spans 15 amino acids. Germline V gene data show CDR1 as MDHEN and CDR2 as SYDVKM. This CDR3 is CASRGPGASTDTQYF. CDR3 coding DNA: TGTGCCAGCAGGGGTCCAGGGGCGAGCACAGATACGCAGTATTTT.

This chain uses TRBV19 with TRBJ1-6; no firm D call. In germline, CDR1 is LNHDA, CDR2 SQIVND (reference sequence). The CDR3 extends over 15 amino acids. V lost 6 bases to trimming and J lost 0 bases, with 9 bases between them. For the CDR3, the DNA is TGTGCCAGTAGGGAGATGAGCTCCTATAATTCACCCCTCCACTTT. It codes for CASREMSSYNSPLHF.

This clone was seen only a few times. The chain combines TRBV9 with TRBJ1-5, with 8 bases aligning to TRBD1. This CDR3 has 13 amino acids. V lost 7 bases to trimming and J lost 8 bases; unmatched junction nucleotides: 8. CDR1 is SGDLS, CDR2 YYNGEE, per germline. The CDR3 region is CASGPQGGEPQHF. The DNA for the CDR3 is TGTGCCAGCGGACCACAGGGGGGGGAGCCCCAGCATTTT.

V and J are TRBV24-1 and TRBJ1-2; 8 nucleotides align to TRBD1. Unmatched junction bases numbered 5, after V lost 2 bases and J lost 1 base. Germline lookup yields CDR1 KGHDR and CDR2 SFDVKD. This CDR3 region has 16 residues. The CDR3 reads CATSDSGQAINYGYTF. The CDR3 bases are TGTGCCACCAGTGATTCGGGACAGGCGATTAACTATGGCTACACCTTC.

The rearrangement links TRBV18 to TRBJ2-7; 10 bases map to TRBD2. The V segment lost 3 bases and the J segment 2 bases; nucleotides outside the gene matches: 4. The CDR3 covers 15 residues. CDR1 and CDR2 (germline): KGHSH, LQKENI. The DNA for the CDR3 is TGTGCCAGCTCACCCACTAGCGGGGCTACCTACGAGCAGTACTTC. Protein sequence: CASSPTSGATYEQYF.

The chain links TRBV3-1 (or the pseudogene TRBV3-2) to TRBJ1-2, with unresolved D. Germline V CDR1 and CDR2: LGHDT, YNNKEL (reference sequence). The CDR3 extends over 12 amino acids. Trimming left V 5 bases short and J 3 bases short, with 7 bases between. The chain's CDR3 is CASSNGDYGYTF. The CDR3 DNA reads TGTGCCAGCAGCAACGGGGACTATGGCTACACCTTC.

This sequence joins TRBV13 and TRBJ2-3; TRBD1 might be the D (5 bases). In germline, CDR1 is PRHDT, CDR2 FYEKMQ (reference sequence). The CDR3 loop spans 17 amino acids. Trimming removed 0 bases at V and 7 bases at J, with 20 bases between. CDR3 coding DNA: TGTGCCAGCAGCTTAGGGAAGGACACCAAGGTTACATATACGCAGTATTTT. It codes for CASSLGKDTKVTYTQYF. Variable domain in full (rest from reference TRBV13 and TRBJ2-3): AAGVIQSPRHLIKEKRETATLKCYPIPRHDTVYWYQQGPGQDPQFLISFYEKMQSDKGSIPDRFSAQQFSDYHSELNMSSLELGDSALYFCASSLGKDTKVTYTQYFGPGTRLTVL.